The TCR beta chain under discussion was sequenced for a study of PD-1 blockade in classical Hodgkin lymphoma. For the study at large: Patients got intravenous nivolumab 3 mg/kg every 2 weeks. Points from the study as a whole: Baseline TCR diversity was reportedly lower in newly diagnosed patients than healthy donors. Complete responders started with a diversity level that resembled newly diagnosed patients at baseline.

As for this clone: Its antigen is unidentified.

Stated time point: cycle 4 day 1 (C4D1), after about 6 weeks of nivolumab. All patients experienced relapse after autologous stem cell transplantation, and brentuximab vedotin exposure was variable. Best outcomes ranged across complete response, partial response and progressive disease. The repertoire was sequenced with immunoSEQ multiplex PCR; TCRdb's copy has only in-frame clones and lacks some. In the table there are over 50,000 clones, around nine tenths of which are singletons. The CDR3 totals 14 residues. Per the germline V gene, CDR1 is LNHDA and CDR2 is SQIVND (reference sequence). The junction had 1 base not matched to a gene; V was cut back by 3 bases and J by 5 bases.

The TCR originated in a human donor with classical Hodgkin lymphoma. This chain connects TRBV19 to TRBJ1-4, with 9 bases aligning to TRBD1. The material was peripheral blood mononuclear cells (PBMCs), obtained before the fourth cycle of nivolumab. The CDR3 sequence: CASSMTGGNEKLFF. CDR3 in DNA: TGTGCCAGTAGTATGACAGGGGGAAATGAAAAACTGTTTTTT.